A selection of T cell receptor beta chains follows, all from one sample in a study of T cells expressing NK-cell markers. TCRdb reprocessed the 5' RACE reads; each CDR3 protein has one entry and no DNA is given. The repertoire table contains 400,000 to 500,000 distinct CDR3 sequences. The sample comprised blood T cells: a sorted CD56 or NKG2C T cell subset, CD4+ or CD8+ T cells, or bulk PBMC T cells (not recorded which). The receptor source for this set is a woman aged 18 to 69 in good health. Both conserved end residues are part of each CDR3. The order of the fields is CDR3 protein, J gene, V gene.

CDR3 protein: CASSSPDSRIGYTF; J gene: TRBJ1-2; V gene: TRBV7-9
CDR3 protein: CASSQEFGGDKTGELFF; J gene: TRBJ2-2; V gene: TRBV4-3
CDR3 protein: CASRPNRAHTEAFF; J gene: TRBJ1-1; V gene: TRBV6-1
CDR3 protein: CASSYDRLSSNTEAFF; J gene: TRBJ1-1; V gene: TRBV6-2/TRBV6-3
CDR3 protein: CASSHGLTSTGELFF; J gene: TRBJ2-2; V gene: TRBV4-2
CDR3 protein: CSASTTVRWFF; J gene: TRBJ1-1; V gene: TRBV20-1
CDR3 protein: CASSLLLGNEQFF; J gene: TRBJ2-1; V gene: TRBV7-6
CDR3 protein: CSVSLKPITGSGGYTF; J gene: TRBJ1-2; V gene: TRBV29-1
CDR3 protein: CASTPKKPDTQYF; J gene: TRBJ2-3; V gene: TRBV12-3/TRBV12-4
CDR3 protein: CASSPTGVAGELFF; J gene: TRBJ2-2; V gene: TRBV19
CDR3 protein: CASSLYIGQPQHF; J gene: TRBJ1-5; V gene: TRBV5-1